This T cell receptor beta chain comes out of a study of blood T cell repertoires in COVID-19. Overall study context: COVID-19 samples, acute and convalescent, were from the United States, Italy and Spain. From T cells, B-cell-depleted T cells, or PBMCs came the material, which was cDNA or gDNA.

The V and J ends lost 5 bases and 12 bases respectively, with 13 bases between them. Looked up from germline, CDR1 is SNHLY and CDR2 is FYNNEI. There are 11 residues in the CDR3. Original handling: Amplification with reference gene primers provided the estimates of nucleated cell counts. Some clones are missing from TCRdb's copy, which holds only in-frame ones; the method was immunoSEQ multiplex PCR. That table supplies the V and J calls and clone size; D and trimming were determined from the DNA. The sample gives about 180,000 clones, about four fifths of which show up once; about 6.8% is in the top ten.

Specimen: peripheral blood. V usage is TRBV2 and J usage is TRBJ1-2, with D unresolved. This receptor was obtained from a man in his 70s with active or convalescent COVID-19. CDR3 nucleotides: TGTGCCAGCAGTCTAGGCCCCGGAAACACCTTC. Protein sequence: CASSLGPGNTF.